Shown below are 10 T cell receptor beta chains from a single sample sequenced in a study of T-cell reconstitution after alpha-beta-depleted transplantation in children. For TCRbeta, the library was prepared with unique molecular identifiers. Using its own MiXCR run on the PCR reads, TCRdb lists one record per CDR3 protein. The sample has more than 400,000 distinct CDR3 sequences, 9.5% to 12% seen once. The starting material was PBMCs, mostly from graft donor cells, obtained 180 days after TCRalphabeta/CD19-depleted stem cell transplant. The receptors were gathered from a female patient aged 2 to 10 who had a stem cell transplant for aplastic anemia, so the T cells may come from the graft donor.

A few counts support this clonotype. This chain joins TRBV9 and TRBJ2-1; 8 bases are a match to TRBD2. J lost 0 bases, V lost 3 bases, and 8 bases had no gene match. Germline V gene data show CDR1 as SGDLS and CDR2 as YYNGEE. The CDR3 has 17 amino acids. The CDR3 region has the DNA TGTGCCAGCAGCGCAAGTTTAGCGGGACCCTCCTACAATGAGCAGTTCTTC. The encoded protein is CASSASLAGPSYNEQFF.

V is TRBV5-1 and J is TRBJ2-2; 9 nucleotides match TRBD1. Germline values: CDR1 SGHRS, CDR2 YFSETQ. Trimming at V came to 4 bases and at J to 5 bases, leaving 12 bases not matched to a gene. The CDR3 sequence is 17 residues long. CDR3 sequence: CASSIDRDRAWTGELFF. The DNA of the CDR3 is TGCGCCAGCAGCATAGACCGGGACAGGGCTTGGACCGGGGAGCTGTTTTTT.

The V gene is TRBV12-3 or TRBV12-4, the J gene TRBJ2-3; a weak D match, TRBD2 (5 bases). Between the trimmed V and J ends, which lost 3 bases and 2 bases, there was a span of 12 bases. The CDR3 covers 15 residues. CDR3 region: CASSFGGPITDTQYF. The CDR3 nucleotides read TGTGCCAGCAGTTTCGGCGGGCCTATCACAGATACGCAGTATTTT.

This clonotype was recorded a few times. The chain employs TRBV6-2 or TRBV6-3 and TRBJ2-1; D is possibly TRBD1 or TRBD2 (5 bases each). The CDR3 is made up of 13 amino acids. CDR1 is MNHEY, CDR2 SVGEGT, per germline. The V end lost 2 bases, the J end lost 6 bases, and 8 bases lay between the germline ends. As DNA, the CDR3 is TGTGCCAGCAGTTACATGGGGACCAATGAGCAGTTCTTC. Its translation is CASSYMGTNEQFF.

This clonotype was counted only a few times. The chain combines TRBV24-1 with TRBJ2-2; 9 nucleotides match TRBD1. Per germline, CDR1 KGHDR and CDR2 SFDVKD. The CDR3 runs 15 residues. V trimming: 5 bases; J trimming: 4 bases; junction bases outside the gene matches: 4. CDR3: CATSGGTGSTGELFF. The CDR3 coding sequence is TGTGCCACCAGTGGCGGGACAGGGAGCACCGGGGAGCTGTTTTTT.

The table lists this clonotype with a few counts. The rearrangement joins TRBV10-2 to TRBJ1-1; tentative D call: TRBD1 (5 bases). CDR1 and CDR2 from the germline V gene are WSHSY and SAAADI. Deletions cut 2 bases from V and 7 bases from J, with 14 bases between. The CDR3 is 14 amino acids. The CDR3 sequence is CASSEEGLRFEAFF. In DNA, the CDR3 is TGCGCCAGCAGTGAGGAGGGACTGCGCTTTGAAGCTTTCTTT.

Many counts were recorded for this clonotype. This rearrangement joins TRBV18 to TRBJ2-7; possible D gene TRBD2, 6 bases. Deletions cut 4 bases from V and 2 bases from J, with 15 bases between. CDR3 length: 15 amino acids. In germline, CDR1 is KGHSH, CDR2 LQKENI. CDR3: CASSLGGGPAYEQYV. The CDR3, as DNA: TGTGCCAGCTCACTTGGAGGAGGGCCCGCCTACGAGCAGTACGTC.

V usage is TRBV4-3 and J usage is TRBJ2-7; TRBD2 matches at 9 bases. J was trimmed by 2 bases and V by 0 bases; bases with no gene match: 5. This CDR3 region has 16 residues. Per germline, CDR1 LGHNA and CDR2 YSLEER. This chain's CDR3 is CASSQDRQRGAYEQYF. CDR3 sequence (DNA): TGCGCCAGCAGCCAAGATCGACAGCGGGGGGCCTACGAGCAGTACTTC.

The V gene is TRBV7-2, the J gene TRBJ2-2; 8 bases line up with TRBD2. The trim removed 4 bases at V and 3 bases at J, leaving 7 bases unmatched. The V gene's germline CDR1 is SGHTA and CDR2 FQGNSA. The CDR3 has 16 amino acids. The CDR3 coding sequence is TGTGCCAGCAGCTCCTCCGGGACTAGTTACACCGGGGAGCTGTTTTTT. It translates to CASSSSGTSYTGELFF.

This clonotype was seen repeatedly, ten times or more. The chain combines TRBV6-1 with TRBJ1-1; possible D gene TRBD1, 6 bases. Germline CDR1 and CDR2: MNHNS and SASEGT. The germline V and J ends were trimmed by 6 bases and 0 bases, with 14 bases remaining between them. The CDR3 runs 15 residues. CDR3: CASSANRVLNTEAFF. As DNA, the CDR3 is TGTGCCAGCAGCGCAAACAGGGTTTTGAACACTGAAGCTTTCTTT.